What follows are 20 T cell receptor beta chains derived from one specimen sequenced in a study of blood T cell repertoires in COVID-19. The assay was immunoSEQ multiplex PCR, and TCRdb's table has in-frame clones only and misses some. The sample carries 200,000 or so clones, around four fifths recorded once. Sequences were obtained from PBMCs or T cells enriched from blood (not recorded which). Source of these receptors: a woman in her 50s who had been exposed to COVID-19.

In this sample, this clone turned up once. V is TRBV11-2 and J is TRBJ2-1; TRBD1 matches at 9 bases. The germline V gene has CDR1 SGHAT and CDR2 FQNNGV. V lost 5 bases, J lost 6 bases, and 8 bases stayed unmatched. CDR3 length: 15 residues. The CDR3: CASSIRDREGNEQFF. CDR3 DNA sequence: TGTGCCAGCAGCATCCGGGACAGGGAAGGCAATGAGCAGTTCTTC. Combining the CDR3 with reference TRBV11-2 and TRBJ2-1 gives the whole variable domain EAGVAQSPRYKIIEKRQSVAFWCNPISGHATLYWYQQILGQGPKLLIQFQNNGVVDDSQLPKDRFSAERLKGVDSTLKIQPAKLEDSAVYLCASSIRDREGNEQFFGPGTRLTVL.

This clone occurred once. DNA of the CDR3: TGTGCCAGCATGCAGGACAGTTCCTACAATGAGCAGTTCTTC. Its protein product is CASMQDSSYNEQFF. V usage is TRBV2 and J usage is TRBJ2-1; a possible D gene is TRBD1 (6 bases). The CDR3 totals 14 residues. Per germline, CDR1 SNHLY and CDR2 FYNNEI. The germline V and J ends were trimmed by 7 bases and 1 base, with 11 bases remaining between them.

V gene TRBV10-3 combines with J gene TRBJ2-3, with 9 bases matching TRBD1. CDR3 size: 15 residues. Per the germline V gene, CDR1 is ENHRY and CDR2 is SYGVKD. The J segment lost 5 bases and the V segment lost 7 bases, leaving 10 bases of the junction unmatched. CDR3 region: CAITNPGQGQDTQYF. The DNA for the CDR3 is TGTGCCATCACTAATCCGGGACAGGGTCAAGATACGCAGTATTTT.

The J gene is TRBJ2-3, the V gene TRBV28; no definite D call. With 3 bases removed from V and 6 bases from J, the gap between germline ends came to 16 bases. The length of the CDR3 is 15 residues. CDR1 and CDR2 from the germline V gene are MDHEN and SYDVKM. The CDR3 protein is CASSLELPLPDTQYF. CDR3 DNA sequence: TGTGCCAGCAGTTTGGAGCTTCCCCTCCCGGATACGCAGTATTTT. The full variable domain, its missing parts supplied by reference TRBV28 and TRBJ2-3, is DVKVTQSSRYLVKRTGEKVFLECVQDMDHENMFWYRQDPGLGLRLIYFSYDVKMKEKGDIPEGYSVSREKKERFSLILESASTNQTSMYLCASSLELPLPDTQYFGPGTRLTVL.

The V gene is TRBV12-5, the J gene TRBJ2-7; a possible D gene is TRBD1 (6 bases). The CDR3 runs 13 residues. V gave up 6 bases and J gave up 3 bases, with 12 bases separating them. CDR1 LGHNT and CDR2 FRNRAP come from the germline V gene. CDR3 in amino acids: CASGRSGVYEQYF. CDR3 bases: TGTGCTAGTGGCCGTTCAGGGGTCTACGAGCAGTACTTC. The full variable domain, with the rest looked up from reference TRBV12-5 and TRBJ2-7, is DARVTQTPRHKVTEMGQEVTMRCQPILGHNTVFWYRQTMMQGLELLAYFRNRAPLDDSGMPKDRFSAEMPDATLATLKIQPSEPRDSAVYFCASGRSGVYEQYFGPGTRLTVT.

The chain joins TRBV6-2 or TRBV6-3 to TRBJ1-1; no definite D call. The CDR3 contains 14 residues. Germline-derived CDR1 and CDR2 are MNHEY and SVGEGT. Deletions cut 2 bases from V and 5 bases from J, with 12 bases between. CDR3 in DNA: TGTGCCAGCAGTTACCAGGTCGATGAGACTGAAGCTTTCTTT. This sequence encodes CASSYQVDETEAFF.

Points on this clone: The germline gene is not matched at one end of the junction; a read error may be the cause. The chain uses TRBV12-3 or TRBV12-4 and TRBJ2-3, with D perhaps matching TRBD2 (6 bases). The length of the CDR3 is 13 residues. This CDR3 is CASSPPRGSGPVF. The CDR3 DNA reads TGTGCCAGCAGTCCTCCCCGGGGTAGCGGCCCCGTGTTT.

This rearrangement joins TRBV14 to TRBJ1-2, with D perhaps TRBD1 (5 bases). The CDR3 has 15 amino acids. The germline gives CDR1 SGHDN, CDR2 FVKESK. Trimming removed 4 bases from V and 2 bases from J, with 14 bases in between. The CDR3 DNA follows: TGTGCCAGCAGCCCCCCAGGGAAATCAAACTATGGCTACACCTTC. It specifies CASSPPGKSNYGYTF.

The chain uses TRBV7-3 and TRBJ2-2, with 9 bases identical to TRBD2. Germline V gives CDR1 SGHTA, CDR2 FQGTGA. Unmatched junction bases numbered 6, after V lost 5 bases and J lost 5 bases. This CDR3 has 15 amino acids. CDR3 nucleotide sequence: TGTGCCAGCAGCCTCCGAGGACTAGCGACCGGGGAGCTGTTTTTT. It encodes CASSLRGLATGELFF.

The V gene is TRBV27, the J gene TRBJ1-5; 7 bases map to TRBD1. Germline V gene sequence: CDR1 MNHEY, CDR2 SMNVEV (reference sequence). The J segment lost 0 bases and the V segment lost 4 bases, leaving 9 bases of the junction unmatched. This CDR3 comprises 17 residues. The CDR3 coding sequence is TGTGCCAGCAGTTCGGTCAGGGACAGTTATAGCAATCAGCCCCAGCATTTT. It translates to CASSSVRDSYSNQPQHF.

The chain is built from TRBV2 and TRBJ2-5; D possibly corresponds to TRBD2 (6 bases). The germline gives CDR1 SNHLY, CDR2 FYNNEI. The CDR3 has 13 amino acids. V shed 4 bases and J shed 5 bases, with 11 bases lying between them. CDR3 in amino acids: CASSGGELETQYF. The CDR3 nucleotides are TGTGCCAGCAGTGGGGGGGAATTGGAGACCCAGTACTTC.

This CDR3 reads CAISAAGGTTDTQYF. CDR3 DNA sequence: TGTGCCATCAGTGCTGCGGGGGGGACCACAGATACGCAGTATTTT. This chain connects TRBV10-3 to TRBJ2-3, with TRBD2 identical over 9 bases. With 4 bases clipped from V and 2 bases from J, the junction kept 4 bases outside the gene matches. The CDR3 covers 15 residues. CDR1 is ENHRY and CDR2 is SYGVKD in the germline V gene.

This sequence joins TRBV5-4 and TRBJ1-3; 7 bases map to TRBD1. Germline loops: CDR1 SGHNT, CDR2 YYREEE (reference sequence). V trimming: 4 bases; J trimming: 0 bases; junction bases outside the gene matches: 4. The CDR3 is made up of 15 amino acids. The CDR3 bases are TGTGCCAGCAGCCGTCCAGGGGGCTCTGGAAACACCATATATTTT. It encodes CASSRPGGSGNTIYF.

V is TRBV4-3 and J is TRBJ1-2, with 7 positions matching TRBD1. Germline V gene lookup returns CDR1 LGHNA and CDR2 YSLEER. V lost 0 bases to trimming and J lost 5 bases; unmatched junction nucleotides: 6. The CDR3 totals 15 residues. CDR3 residues: CASSQDEGRGYGYTF. The CDR3, as DNA: TGCGCCAGCAGCCAAGATGAGGGCAGGGGGTATGGCTACACCTTC.

The genes are TRBV18 and TRBJ2-5; 8 bases fit TRBD1. The CDR3 runs 14 residues. The germline V gene has CDR1 KGHSH and CDR2 LQKENI. J lost 1 base, V lost 4 bases, and 2 bases had no gene match. In DNA, the CDR3 is TGTGCCAGCTCACTCGACAGGGGCCAAGAGACCCAGTACTTC. Amino acids: CASSLDRGQETQYF.

On this clone: One end of the junction varies from germline; a read error may be responsible. V is TRBV12-3 or TRBV12-4 and J is TRBJ2-7, with D possibly being TRBD2 (6 bases). The CDR3 covers 13 residues. In DNA form, the CDR3 reads TGTGCCAGCCGTTTCGGGGGAGGCTACGAGCAGTACTTC. Amino acids: CASRFGGGYEQYF.

The CDR3 coding sequence is TGTGCCACCATCGGGACAGTTTGCGAAAAACTGTTTTTT. Amino acid sequence: CATIGTVCEKLFF. This rearrangement joins TRBV15 to TRBJ1-4; TRBD1 aligns across 7 bases. CDR1 and CDR2 from the germline V gene are LNHNV and YYDKDF (reference sequence). This CDR3 contains 13 residues. J lost 8 bases, V lost 7 bases, and 7 bases had no gene match.

This clone came up many times. The chain joins TRBV7-8 to TRBJ2-7, with D maybe TRBD2 (5 bases). The CDR3 is made up of 15 amino acids. Germline V gene sequence: CDR1 SGHVS, CDR2 FQNEAQ. Trimming removed 4 bases at V and 0 bases at J, with 13 bases between. In DNA, the CDR3 is TGTGCCAGCAGCTCACCCGGGATAGCCTCCTACGAGCAGTACTTC. Encoded protein: CASSSPGIASYEQYF.

This chain joins TRBV19 and TRBJ1-1, with 9 bases that match TRBD1. The CDR3 covers 14 residues. Germline CDR1 is LNHDA and CDR2 is SQIVND (reference sequence). Trimming took 6 bases from V and 6 from J; bases not matched to a gene: 8. CDR3 in DNA: TGTGCCAGTAGCCGGGACAGGGTTCGGGCTGAAGCTTTCTTT. The encoded protein is CASSRDRVRAEAFF.

The chain is built from TRBV9 and TRBJ1-2; the D is unclear. There are 16 residues in the CDR3. CDR1 and CDR2 from the germline V gene are SGDLS and YYNGEE. The V and J ends lost 0 bases and 6 bases respectively, with 18 bases between them. The CDR3 spells CASSVVPTSYDNGYTF. The CDR3 nucleotides are TGTGCCAGCAGCGTAGTTCCCACATCATATGATAATGGCTACACCTTC. Combining the CDR3 with reference TRBV9 and TRBJ1-2 gives the whole variable domain DSGVTQTPKHLITATGQRVTLRCSPRSGDLSVYWYQQSLDQGLQFLIQYYNGEERAKGNILERFSAQQFPDLHSELNLSSLELGDSALYFCASSVVPTSYDNGYTFGSGTRLTVV.